These 25 T cell receptor beta chains were sequenced from one sample in a study of shared clonotypes between healthy human individuals. TCRdb keeps only in-frame clones here, not all; method: immunoSEQ multiplex PCR. The table has about 680,000 clones, about 92% seen once; the top ten hold more than 20%. Terminally differentiated effector memory CD45RA+ cells were left out of the naive CD8 fraction, which was CD45RO-negative and positively selected for CCR7. The sample was naive CD8+ T cells sorted from blood. These receptors all come from a man aged 25 to 40 in good health.

The genes are TRBV15 and TRBJ2-3; the D call may be TRBD1 or TRBD2 (6 bases each). Trimming removed 3 bases at V and 0 bases at J, with 19 bases between. The germline V gene has CDR1 LNHNV and CDR2 YYDKDF (reference sequence). The CDR3 covers 18 residues. CDR3 in amino acids: CATSSRGPAVLSTDTQYF. As DNA, the CDR3 is TGTGCCACCAGCAGCCGGGGGCCAGCGGTGCTTAGCACAGATACGCAGTATTTT.

J is TRBJ2-6 and V is TRBV7-4; D not certain. The CDR3 runs 17 residues. Germline V gene sequence: CDR1 SGHVT, CDR2 SQSDAQ. V was trimmed by 4 bases and J by 5 bases, leaving 18 bases between them. CDR3 amino acids: CASSWNFSQSRANVLTF. CDR3 sequence (DNA): TGTGCCAGCAGCTGGAATTTCTCACAAAGTCGGGCCAACGTCCTGACTTTC. Full variable domain (remainder filled in from reference TRBV7-4 and TRBJ2-6): GAGVSQSPRYKVAKRGRDVALRCDSISGHVTLYWYRQTLGQGSEVLTYSQSDAQRDKSGRPSGRFSAERPERSVSTLKIQRTEQGDSAVYLCASSWNFSQSRANVLTFGAGSRLTVL.

V usage is TRBV13 and J usage is TRBJ2-1; tentatively, D is TRBD1 (5 bases). There are 16 residues in the CDR3. Trimming stripped 5 bases from V and 0 bases from J, with 14 bases between. Per the germline V gene, CDR1 is PRHDT and CDR2 is FYEKMQ (reference sequence). Here the CDR3 DNA reads TGTGCCAGCAGCCCCCAGGGTCCTGCCTCCTACAATGAGCAGTTCTTC. Protein product: CASSPQGPASYNEQFF.

The chain uses TRBV4-3 and TRBJ2-7; 9 bases are a match to TRBD2. Germline V gene data show CDR1 as LGHNA and CDR2 as YSLEER. The V segment lost 2 bases and the J segment 5 bases; nucleotides outside the gene matches: 4. The length of the CDR3 is 14 residues. The CDR3 protein is CASSQYSGSDEQYF. The CDR3 DNA follows: TGCGCCAGCAGCCAATATAGCGGGAGTGACGAGCAGTACTTC.

This rearrangement joins TRBV7-3 to TRBJ1-1, with D possibly TRBD1 on 6 matching bases. This CDR3 is built from 14 residues. With 5 bases removed from V and 5 bases from J, the gap between germline ends came to 15 bases. Germline lookup yields CDR1 SGHTA and CDR2 FQGTGA. The CDR3 nucleotides read TGTGCCAGCAGCCAACAGGGCCGGGGGACTGAAGCTTTCTTT. Residues: CASSQQGRGTEAFF.

A single count supports this clone. This chain links TRBV7-9 with TRBJ1-5; possible D gene TRBD1, 5 bases. CDR1 is SEHNR and CDR2 is FQNEAQ in the germline V gene (reference sequence). Trimming removed 8 bases at V and 1 base at J, with 9 bases between. CDR3 length equals 13 residues. CDR3 DNA sequence: TGTGCCAGCGGGGGTGGGAGCAATCAGCCCCAGCATTTT. It yields the protein CASGGGSNQPQHF.

The chain links TRBV28 to TRBJ2-1, with D possibly TRBD1 on 7 matching bases. The CDR3 runs 15 residues. With 6 bases removed from V and 6 bases from J, the gap between germline ends came to 18 bases. Germline assignment: CDR1 MDHEN and CDR2 SYDVKM. CDR3 sequence reads: CASSLTGEVSNEQFF. CDR3 nucleotides: TGTGCCAGCAGCCTTACAGGGGAGGTCTCCAATGAGCAGTTCTTC.

This clone was counted between two and nine times. The V call is TRBV6-5, the J call TRBJ2-1; 11 positions agree with TRBD2. The CDR3 totals 13 residues. After removal of 5 bases from V and 7 bases from J, the junction contained 1 base not matched to a gene. Germline values: CDR1 MNHEY, CDR2 SVGAGI. This CDR3 reads CASSLAGGNEQFF. DNA of the CDR3: TGTGCCAGCAGTCTAGCGGGAGGTAATGAGCAGTTCTTC.

This chain connects TRBV5-6 to TRBJ2-7; no firm D call. The germline V gene has CDR1 SGHDT and CDR2 YYEEEE. Trimming shortened V by 1 base and J by 7 bases, and 9 bases separated the two germline ends. This CDR3 region has 12 residues. CDR3 in amino acids: CASSLLTPEQYF. The CDR3 coding sequence is TGTGCCAGCAGCTTGTTGACACCGGAGCAGTACTTC.

The chain has TRBV27 and TRBJ2-3, with 9 nucleotides matching TRBD2. The CDR3 covers 16 residues. CDR1 and CDR2 (germline): MNHEY, SMNVEV (reference sequence). Trimming took 5 bases from V and 5 from J; bases not matched to a gene: 11. The CDR3: CASSPIAGVEVDTQYF. The CDR3 nucleotides are TGTGCCAGCAGTCCTATAGCGGGAGTAGAGGTAGATACGCAGTATTTT.

The V gene is TRBV18, the J gene TRBJ2-1; maybe TRBD2 (5 bases). V lost 3 bases, J lost 8 bases, and 14 bases lay in between. The CDR3 totals 14 residues. Per germline, CDR1 KGHSH and CDR2 LQKENI. The CDR3 loop is CASSPGTSVYEQFF. DNA of the CDR3: TGTGCCAGCTCACCGGGAACTAGTGTGTATGAGCAGTTCTTC.

This clone was recorded only once. The rearrangement links TRBV10-1 to TRBJ2-5, with 10 bases aligning to TRBD2. V trimming: 5 bases; J trimming: 4 bases; junction bases outside the gene matches: 7. The CDR3 spans 15 residues. Germline V gene lookup returns CDR1 WNHNN and CDR2 SYGVQD (reference sequence). CDR3 bases: TGCGCCAGCAGTCTAGCGGGAGCTTCGGGAGAGACCCAGTACTTC. It encodes CASSLAGASGETQYF.

This chain connects TRBV5-4 to TRBJ2-5, with 8 positions matching TRBD2. V gave up 0 bases and J gave up 0 bases; unmatched junction bases: 1. From germline, CDR1 is SGHNT and CDR2 YYREEE (reference sequence). The CDR3 spans 15 residues. The CDR3 sequence is CASSLGGLDQETQYF. Here the CDR3 DNA reads TGTGCCAGCAGCTTGGGGGGACTAGACCAAGAGACCCAGTACTTC.

The chain carries TRBV27 and TRBJ1-2, with D unclear. Per the germline V gene, CDR1 is MNHEY and CDR2 is SMNVEV (reference sequence). V lost 6 bases, J lost 0 bases, and 17 bases lay in between. The CDR3 sequence is 16 residues long. CDR3 loop: CASSRERSGANYGYTF. DNA of the CDR3: TGTGCCAGCAGCCGGGAGAGATCAGGAGCTAACTATGGCTACACCTTC.

This clone appeared once. The chain is built from TRBV27 and TRBJ2-1; 9 bases match TRBD2. This CDR3 contains 16 residues. Per the germline V gene, CDR1 is MNHEY and CDR2 is SMNVEV (reference sequence). Losses at the gene ends were 5 bases for V and 4 bases for J; bases not matched to a gene: 9. The CDR3: CASSPGASGTYNEQFF. In DNA form, the CDR3 reads TGTGCCAGCAGTCCAGGGGCTAGCGGGACATACAATGAGCAGTTCTTC.

V and J are TRBV6-6 and TRBJ1-4; 12 bases fit TRBD1. This CDR3 has 16 residues. J gave up 6 bases and V 2 bases, and 4 bases lay outside the gene matches. Germline V lookup: CDR1 MNHNY, CDR2 SVGAGI (reference sequence). The CDR3 region is CASSYPGTGGDEKLFF. The CDR3 DNA follows: TGTGCCAGCAGTTACCCAGGGACAGGGGGCGATGAAAAACTGTTTTTT.

J is TRBJ2-2 and V is TRBV2; TRBD2 matches at 8 bases. The V and J ends lost 1 base and 7 bases, in that order; junction bases with no gene match: 14. Germline V gene data show CDR1 as SNHLY and CDR2 as FYNNEI. The CDR3 covers 18 residues. The CDR3 region has the DNA TGTGCCAGCAGTGAAGTCTGGACTAGCCCAAAGTCGGGCGGGGAGCTGTTTTTT. Translation gives CASSEVWTSPKSGGELFF.

V usage is TRBV19 and J usage is TRBJ2-1; D is perhaps TRBD2 (6 bases). The CDR3 length is 14 residues. Germline V lookup: CDR1 LNHDA, CDR2 SQIVND (reference sequence). V lost 7 bases and J lost 8, with 18 bases in between. CDR3 in amino acids: CASKQAGLVDEQFF. In nucleotides, the CDR3 is TGTGCCAGTAAACAGGCGGGATTAGTCGATGAGCAGTTCTTC.

The chain uses TRBV5-5 and TRBJ2-5, with D tentatively TRBD1 (8 bases). V was clipped by 1 base and J by 0 bases, with 19 bases between them. The CDR3 totals 18 residues. Germline lookup yields CDR1 SGHKS and CDR2 YYEKEE (reference sequence). CDR3 in amino acids: CASSLPTGEGLYQETQYF. CDR3 nucleotides: TGTGCCAGCAGCTTGCCGACAGGGGAGGGGCTGTACCAAGAGACCCAGTACTTC.

On this clone: The same CDR3 arises from other DNA sequences in this sample as well. V usage is TRBV9 and J usage is TRBJ1-1, with D hard to call. The CDR3 is 10 amino acids. Germline V gene data show CDR1 as SGDLS and CDR2 as YYNGEE. V lost 4 bases, J lost 8 bases, and 6 bases lay in between. In DNA form, the CDR3 reads TGTGCCAGCAGCCCATCCGAAGCTTTCTTT. This translates into CASSPSEAFF.

The rearrangement links TRBV4-1 to TRBJ2-1; 9 positions agree with TRBD1. In germline, CDR1 is MGHRA, CDR2 YSYEKL. The CDR3 has 14 residues. V trimming: 5 bases; J trimming: 7 bases; junction bases outside the gene matches: 6. The CDR3 region is CASSEGTGSNEQFF. CDR3 sequence (DNA): TGCGCCAGCAGCGAAGGGACAGGGAGTAATGAGCAGTTCTTC.

The V call is TRBV7-3, the J call TRBJ2-2; 7 bases match TRBD2. CDR1 is SGHTA, CDR2 FQGTGA, per germline. There are 16 residues in the CDR3. V gave up 3 bases and J gave up 4 bases; unmatched junction bases: 8. CDR3 loop: CASSLYSGLVTGELFF. DNA of the CDR3: TGTGCCAGCAGCTTGTATAGCGGGCTCGTCACCGGGGAGCTGTTTTTT.

This clone has just one count. The chain uses TRBV29-1 and TRBJ2-7; the D gene could be TRBD1 or TRBD2 (5 bases each). V was cut by 6 bases and J by 5 bases, with 11 bases left in between. This CDR3 region has 11 residues. From germline, CDR1 is SQVTM and CDR2 ANQGSEA. CDR3 in amino acids: CSVTVGDEQYF. The CDR3 nucleotides read TGCAGCGTGACCGTGGGGGACGAGCAGTACTTC.

The gene calls are TRBV10-1 and TRBJ2-1, with D perhaps matching TRBD2 (5 bases). Germline values: CDR1 WNHNN, CDR2 SYGVQD (reference sequence). The CDR3 is made up of 14 amino acids. Trimming removed 0 bases at V and 8 bases at J, with 11 bases between. The CDR3 sequence: CASSESVGVDEQFF. DNA of the CDR3: TGCGCCAGCAGTGAGTCGGTGGGAGTCGATGAGCAGTTCTTC.

This clone was seen a single time. The chain couples TRBV7-6 to TRBJ2-2, with 9 bases identical to TRBD2. The CDR3 totals 19 residues. CDR1 and CDR2 (germline): SGHVS, FNYEAQ. V shed 2 bases and J 4 bases; nucleotides not matched to a gene: 14. CDR3 sequence: CASSLFVPLREGPTGELFF. CDR3 DNA: TGTGCCAGCAGCTTATTTGTTCCTCTGCGGGAGGGCCCCACCGGGGAGCTGTTTTTT. The full variable domain, rest sourced from reference TRBV7-6 and TRBJ2-2, is GAGVSQSPRYKVTKRGQDVALRCDPISGHVSLYWYRQALGQGPEFLTYFNYEAQQDKSGLPNDRFSAERPEGSISTLTIQRTEQRDSAMYRCASSLFVPLREGPTGELFFGEGSRLTVL.